The 6 T cell receptor beta chains below all came from one sample that was sequenced in a study of response to subunit inactivated influenza vaccine. Using its own MiXCR run on the RT-PCR reads, TCRdb lists one record per CDR3 protein. The sample records roughly 290,000 distinct CDR3 sequences, 20% to 25% being singletons. The source material was PBMCs from blood, sampled approximately 22 months after vaccination. The source is a man aged 50 to 69 who received an inactivated influenza vaccine.

This clonotype was detected a few times. The chain links TRBV12-3 or TRBV12-4 to TRBJ2-2; 10 positions match TRBD1. V shed 8 bases, J shed 5 bases, and the junction held 8 bases outside the gene matches. The CDR3 is 15 residues long. The CDR3 here is CASRTRTGGTGELFF. The CDR3 nucleotides read TGTGCCAGCCGAACCAGGACAGGGGGTACCGGGGAGCTGTTTTTT.

This clonotype was seen more than once but under ten times. The chain joins TRBV11-2 to TRBJ2-1; 11 bases match TRBD2. The CDR3 totals 15 residues. Germline V gene data show CDR1 as SGHAT and CDR2 as FQNNGV. V lost 5 bases, J lost 10 bases, and 10 bases stayed unmatched. CDR3 sequence reads: CASSQNSGGAWEQFF. In DNA form, the CDR3 reads TGTGCCAGCAGCCAAAATAGCGGGGGGGCGTGGGAGCAGTTCTTC.

There are a few counts of this clonotype. J is TRBJ1-2 and V is TRBV19, with a possible D match to TRBD1 (5 bases). V shed 6 bases and J shed 2 bases, with 13 bases lying between them. The CDR3 is 14 residues long. Per germline, CDR1 LNHDA and CDR2 SQIVND (reference sequence). The CDR3 spells CASRSLGGNYGYTF. The CDR3, as DNA: TGTGCCAGTAGGAGCCTCGGGGGAAACTATGGCTACACCTTC.

This clonotype was found a few times. This chain joins TRBV5-1 and TRBJ1-1; 9 bases agree with TRBD1. The CDR3 spans 18 residues. After removal of 1 base from V and 0 bases from J, the junction contained 10 bases not matched to a gene. Germline CDR1 reads SGHRS; CDR2 reads YFSETQ. CDR3 nucleotide sequence: TGCGCCAGCAGCTTGTGGGACAGGGAGTGGAGAATGAACACTGAAGCTTTCTTT. Translating it yields CASSLWDREWRMNTEAFF.

The chain is built from TRBV11-2 and TRBJ2-7; 9 bases line up with TRBD2. This CDR3 comprises 14 residues. The germline gives CDR1 SGHAT, CDR2 FQNNGV. The ends lost 2 bases at V and 4 bases at J; junction bases unmatched: 3. CDR3 bases: TGTGCCAGCAGCTTAAGCGGGGGGATGTACGAGCAGTACTTC. Translated, it gives CASSLSGGMYEQYF.

There are a few counts of this clonotype. The rearrangement joins TRBV2 to TRBJ1-4; 9 positions match TRBD1. Germline trimming cut 10 bases from V and 8 bases from J; bases unmatched to any gene: 11. The CDR3 length is 14 residues. Germline V CDR1 and CDR2: SNHLY, FYNNEI. The CDR3 is CATRPGQGFEKLFF. In DNA, the CDR3 is TGTGCCACCCGACCGGGACAGGGTTTCGAAAAACTGTTTTTT.